This TCR beta chain was recovered during a study of metastatic and nonmetastatic thyroid tumors. Before thyroid surgery, none of the patients had received any treatment. Deletions cut 7 bases from V and 3 bases from J, with 16 bases between. Germline V gene sequence: CDR1 MDHEN, CDR2 SYDVKM. CDR3 length equals 14 residues. TCRdb called clones again from the PCR reads with MiXCR. The sample holds roughly 15,000 clones, roughly 24% seen once. Sequencing was carried out using tumor tissue. The clonotype was recovered from a female donor with papillary thyroid cancer or a benign thyroid nodule (not recorded which). Some clones in this sample may be carry-over from other donors' samples. This rearrangement joins TRBV28 to TRBJ2-7; D not certain. The CDR3: CASNSPPTDYEQYF. CDR3 coding DNA: TGTGCCAGCAACTCCCCCCCCACAGACTACGAGCAGTACTTC.